This T cell receptor beta chain came from a study of vaccination and CD4 T cells after COVID-19. The wider study: Overlapping spike peptides served as the stimulus for the cells. These peptides came from SARS-CoV-2 and from the common cold coronaviruses HCoV-NL63, HCoV-OC43 and HCoV-229E. Study results and limitations: Clonotypes reactive to SARS-CoV-2 had a median that went up from roughly 21 to 40, but not significantly.

Treatment meaning: approximately 9-day PBMC culture with coronavirus spike peptide pools or control peptides (ViraFEST assay). IL-2 (around 10 IU/ml) and peptide pools (roughly 10 ug/ml) were added to cultures of some 2.2 million PBMCs per well. At the Johns Hopkins FTIC core, DNA taken from cultured CD4+ T cells was sequenced by way of the Oncomine TCR Beta short-read assay. TCRdb reprocessed the PCR reads with MiXCR, giving one entry per CDR3 protein. The top ten hold over 13% of the sample, which has 13,000 to 15,000 distinct CDR3 sequences, approximately 60% seen once. Remarks on this clonotype: Its antigen is as yet unknown.

This TCR came from a human donor who had recovered from COVID-19. Sequenced input: CD4+ T cells from blood, cultured in vitro.

The CDR3 here is CSARKQGTDQPQHF. The DNA for the CDR3 is TGCAGTGCTAGGAAACAGGGGACCGATCAGCCCCAGCATTTT. The chain is built from TRBV20-1 and TRBJ1-5; 7 nucleotides agree with TRBD1. The trim removed 3 bases at V and 5 bases at J, leaving 7 bases unmatched. Germline lookup yields CDR1 DFQATT and CDR2 SNEGSKA (reference sequence). The CDR3 covers 14 residues.